One sample yielded the 29 T cell receptor beta chains listed below, sequenced in a study of CD8 T cells in Susac syndrome. The RNA, about 0.45 to 1 ug, was put through reverse transcription using random hexamers. TCRdb re-derived calls from the immunoSEQ multiplex PCR reads in MiXCR, one entry per CDR3 protein. The repertoire holds 160,000 or so distinct CDR3 sequences, with 95% to 96% as singletons. The sample was CD8+ T cells from PBMCs. The receptors stem from a human donor with multiple sclerosis.

V is TRBV12-3 or TRBV12-4 and J is TRBJ2-1, with TRBD1 identical over 8 bases. V gave up 2 bases and J gave up 4 bases; unmatched junction bases: 4. The CDR3 covers 15 residues. CDR3 loop: CASSLNRGDYNEQFF. CDR3 in DNA: TGTGCCAGCAGTTTAAACAGGGGGGATTACAATGAGCAGTTCTTC.

The V call is TRBV3-1, the J call TRBJ1-5; D gene ambiguous. V was trimmed by 5 bases and J by 0 bases, leaving 8 bases between them. This CDR3 spans 14 amino acids. CDR1 and CDR2 (germline): LGHDT, YNNKEL (reference sequence). CDR3 coding DNA: TGTGCCAGCAGCGGGCAGTATAGCAATCAGCCCCAGCATTTT. As protein: CASSGQYSNQPQHF.

The chain has TRBV27 and TRBJ2-1, with D tentatively TRBD2 (6 bases). CDR1 and CDR2 from the germline V gene are MNHEY and SMNVEV (reference sequence). The V end was cut by 8 bases, the J end by 0 bases, with 17 bases between. The CDR3 sequence is 16 residues long. The CDR3 DNA is TGTGCCAGCCGGGGACGGGCGGGGAGCTCCTACAATGAGCAGTTCTTC. It translates to CASRGRAGSSYNEQFF.

The sample holds a few counts of this clonotype. The rearrangement joins TRBV27 to TRBJ2-1, with D perhaps TRBD2 (5 bases). Trimming left V 5 bases short and J 8 bases short, with 7 bases between. The CDR3 runs 11 residues. CDR1 is MNHEY and CDR2 is SMNVEV in the germline V gene (reference sequence). The CDR3 sequence: CASSEGYEQFF. DNA of the CDR3: TGTGCCAGCAGTGAGGGATATGAGCAGTTCTTC.

This clonotype was picked up one time. The chain recombines TRBV29-1 with TRBJ1-1; tentative D call: TRBD1 (5 bases). The germline CDR1 and CDR2 sequences are SQVTM and ANQGSEA. The length of the CDR3 is 14 residues. Between the trimmed V and J ends, which lost 5 bases and 0 bases, there was a span of 13 bases. The chain's CDR3 is CSVSGTDMNTEAFF. As DNA, the CDR3 is TGCAGCGTTTCCGGGACGGACATGAACACTGAAGCTTTCTTT.

V usage is TRBV7-9 and J usage is TRBJ2-1, with TRBD2 as a possible D gene (6 bases). This CDR3 contains 16 residues. Trimming cost V 1 base and J 3 bases, with 13 bases left between them. Germline V gives CDR1 SEHNR, CDR2 FQNEAQ (reference sequence). As DNA, the CDR3 is TGTGCCAGCAGCTTAGAGCGGGTGGACGTCTACAATGAGCAGTTCTTC. It is translated as CASSLERVDVYNEQFF.

The CDR3 sequence: CASSPGLAVSTDTQYF. The CDR3 DNA reads TGTGCCAGCAGTCCGGGACTAGCGGTGAGCACAGATACGCAGTATTTT. The V call is TRBV12-3 or TRBV12-4, the J call TRBJ2-3; 11 bases are shared with TRBD2. The CDR3 is 16 residues long. V gave up 5 bases and J gave up 0 bases; unmatched junction bases: 4.

This chain joins TRBV2 and TRBJ2-3; D remains unclear. The CDR3 has 13 residues. CDR1 and CDR2 (germline): SNHLY, FYNNEI. V gave up 3 bases and J gave up 3 bases, with 7 bases separating them. CDR3 nucleotide sequence: TGTGCCAGCAGTGATCGACTGACAGATACGCAGTATTTT. It translates to CASSDRLTDTQYF.

The V and J genes are TRBV29-1 and TRBJ1-1; D gene uncertain. V was pared by 4 bases and J by 0 bases, with 12 bases between. The CDR3 runs 14 residues. The germline V gene encodes CDR1 SQVTM and CDR2 ANQGSEA. The CDR3 region has the DNA TGCAGCGTTGGGGAAGTTGAGCTGAACACTGAAGCTTTCTTT. Its translation is CSVGEVELNTEAFF.

The chain links TRBV29-1 to TRBJ2-1; D possibly matches TRBD1 or TRBD2 (6 bases each). The CDR3 consists of 13 residues. Per germline, CDR1 SQVTM and CDR2 ANQGSEA. V was clipped by 4 bases and J by 8 bases, with 15 bases between them. The CDR3 spells CSVAAGQGYEQFF. CDR3 in DNA: TGCAGCGTTGCCGCGGGGCAGGGGTATGAGCAGTTCTTC.

The chain uses TRBV24-1 and TRBJ1-2; D remains ambiguous. Germline V gives CDR1 KGHDR, CDR2 SFDVKD. V was clipped by 3 bases and J by 7 bases, with 8 bases between them. This CDR3 has 12 amino acids. As DNA, the CDR3 is TGTGCCACCAGTGATGGTCGGGGTGGCTACACCTTC. Translated: CATSDGRGGYTF.

This clonotype was picked up many times. The chain is built from TRBV7-9 and TRBJ1-1; D possibly corresponds to TRBD1 (5 bases). The CDR3 covers 13 residues. With 5 bases removed from V and 4 bases from J, the gap between germline ends came to 11 bases. CDR1 and CDR2 from the germline V gene are SEHNR and FQNEAQ (reference sequence). CDR3 loop: CASSQDTVTEAFF. CDR3 bases: TGTGCCAGCAGCCAGGACACGGTCACTGAAGCTTTCTTT.

The chain links TRBV12-3 or TRBV12-4 to TRBJ1-6, with TRBD1 matching over 7 bases. V lost 4 bases to trimming and J lost 7 bases; unmatched junction nucleotides: 4. This CDR3 has 14 residues. The CDR3 DNA reads TGTGCCAGCAGTTATGGCAGGGGGAATTCACCCCTCCACTTT. The encoded protein is CASSYGRGNSPLHF.

The CDR3 spells CASSPILAISYNEQFF. CDR3 coding DNA: TGTGCCAGCAGCCCAATACTAGCGATCTCCTACAATGAGCAGTTCTTC. The V call is TRBV9, the J call TRBJ2-1; 7 bases are a match to TRBD2. Unmatched junction bases numbered 7, after V lost 4 bases and J lost 0 bases. The CDR3 consists of 16 residues. Germline-derived CDR1 and CDR2 are SGDLS and YYNGEE.

CDR3 sequence (DNA): TGTGCCAGCAGTCCGAGGGGGGAGACCCAGTACTTC. Translated: CASSPRGETQYF. The chain is built from TRBV7-9 and TRBJ2-5; D is possibly TRBD1 (6 bases). V shed 6 bases and J shed 5 bases, with 10 bases lying between them. The CDR3 contains 12 residues. Germline lookup yields CDR1 SEHNR and CDR2 FQNEAQ (reference sequence).

The chain uses TRBV27 and TRBJ2-1; either TRBD1 or TRBD2 may supply D (5 bases each). The CDR3 runs 13 residues. V gave up 4 bases and J gave up 7 bases, with 11 bases separating them. Germline CDR1 MNHEY, CDR2 SMNVEV (reference sequence). The CDR3 loop reads CASSSGRLNEQFF. The CDR3 coding sequence is TGTGCCAGCAGTTCGGGACGTCTTAATGAGCAGTTCTTC.

The chain is built from TRBV5-1 and TRBJ1-2, with D tentatively TRBD1 (5 bases). The CDR3 sequence is 14 residues long. Trimming stripped 7 bases from V and 5 bases from J, with 18 bases between. Germline V gene sequence: CDR1 SGHRS, CDR2 YFSETQ. CDR3 nucleotides: TGCGCCAGCGCGGGCACAGGAAATGCTTATGGCTACACCTTC. Translated, it gives CASAGTGNAYGYTF.

CDR3 DNA: TGCGCCAGCAGTCACTCGGACAGGTTCCCCTATCAGCCCCAGCATTTT. It specifies CASSHSDRFPYQPQHF. The chain joins TRBV23-1 to TRBJ1-5; 7 bases align to TRBD1. TRBV23-1 is an ORF, and what it does is uncertain. J was trimmed by 5 bases and V by 3 bases; bases with no gene match: 10. The CDR3 has 16 amino acids.

The CDR3, as DNA: TGCAGTGCTCTAGGCACCGGGGAGCTGTTTTTT. Amino acid sequence: CSALGTGELFF. The rearrangement uses TRBV20-1 and TRBJ2-2; D gene uncertain. With 5 bases removed from V and 4 bases from J, the gap between germline ends came to 5 bases. The CDR3 totals 11 residues. CDR1 DFQATT and CDR2 SNEGSKA come from the germline V gene (reference sequence).

The chain joins TRBV2 to TRBJ2-1; 7 bases fit TRBD2. Germline trimming cut 10 bases from V and 7 bases from J; bases unmatched to any gene: 10. Germline V gene sequence: CDR1 SNHLY, CDR2 FYNNEI. The CDR3 spans 13 residues. The CDR3 DNA follows: TGTGCCATGACTAGCTCCCAGATGAATGAGCAGTTCTTC. It codes for CAMTSSQMNEQFF.

The genes are TRBV5-4 and TRBJ2-5, with no clear D. Germline V gene lookup returns CDR1 SGHNT and CDR2 YYREEE (reference sequence). V gave up 1 base and J gave up 3 bases, with 13 bases separating them. CDR3 size: 15 residues. CDR3 sequence: CASSLLAQLEETQYF. For the CDR3, the DNA is TGTGCCAGCAGCTTGTTAGCCCAGCTCGAAGAGACCCAGTACTTC.

The J gene is TRBJ2-1, the V gene TRBV24-1; TRBD1 agrees at 7 bases. CDR3 size: 13 residues. V trimming: 9 bases; J trimming: 4 bases; junction bases outside the gene matches: 5. Germline V gene lookup returns CDR1 KGHDR and CDR2 SFDVKD. CDR3 protein: CATRDREYNEQFF. The CDR3 DNA is TGTGCCACCCGGGACAGAGAATACAATGAGCAGTTCTTC.

The chain is built from TRBV7-2 and TRBJ2-3; possible D gene TRBD2, 5 bases. The germline CDR1 and CDR2 sequences are SGHTA and FQGNSA. This CDR3 comprises 13 residues. The V gene lost 4 bases and the J gene lost 1 base, with 6 bases spanning the gap. This chain's CDR3 is CASSWTGTDTQYF. The CDR3 DNA follows: TGTGCCAGCAGCTGGACTGGCACAGATACGCAGTATTTT.

This clonotype was seen once. The chain uses TRBV29-1 and TRBJ1-1; D ambiguous. The V gene's germline CDR1 is SQVTM and CDR2 ANQGSEA. This CDR3 contains 11 residues. The V and J ends lost 3 bases and 0 bases respectively, with 2 bases between them. In nucleotides, the CDR3 is TGCAGCGTTGAGGTGAACACTGAAGCTTTCTTT. Translated: CSVEVNTEAFF.

The chain couples TRBV30 to TRBJ2-7; D unclear. The ends were cut back, 0 bases at V and 2 bases at J, with 8 bases in the middle. Germline assignment: CDR1 GTSNPN and CDR2 SVGIG (reference sequence). This CDR3 spans 13 amino acids. CDR3 region: CAWSVNRAYEQYF. For the CDR3, the DNA is TGTGCCTGGAGTGTAAACAGAGCCTACGAGCAGTACTTC.

The chain joins TRBV3-1 to TRBJ2-7; D is uncertain. Per germline, CDR1 LGHDT and CDR2 YNNKEL (reference sequence). V gave up 1 base and J gave up 1 base, with 11 bases separating them. The length of the CDR3 is 15 residues. The CDR3 DNA reads TGTGCCAGCAGCCAAGGTCTTGTGGGGTCCTACGAGCAGTACTTC. Encoded protein: CASSQGLVGSYEQYF.

The gene calls are TRBV9 and TRBJ2-1; TRBD2 agrees at 11 bases. Germline-derived CDR1 and CDR2 are SGDLS and YYNGEE. The CDR3 is made up of 17 amino acids. J gave up 9 bases and V 4 bases, and 15 bases lay outside the gene matches. Written as DNA, the CDR3 is TGTGCCAGCAGCACCTCCGGCCTAGCGGGGGGTCGGAGTGAGCAGTTCTTC. Protein product: CASSTSGLAGGRSEQFF.

CDR3 bases: TGCAGCGTTGTCGGGACAGGGGGCCTTAACACTGAAGCTTTCTTT. Its protein is CSVVGTGGLNTEAFF. The chain has TRBV29-1 and TRBJ1-1; TRBD1 agrees at 12 bases. Germline-derived CDR1 and CDR2 are SQVTM and ANQGSEA. The CDR3 covers 15 residues. The ends lost 4 bases at V and 2 bases at J; junction bases unmatched: 5.

The chain has TRBV9 and TRBJ2-7, with D tentatively TRBD1 (6 bases). From germline, CDR1 is SGDLS and CDR2 YYNGEE. The CDR3 runs 12 residues. Trimming took 2 bases from V and 6 from J, leaving 9 bases between them. DNA for the CDR3: TGTGCCAGCAGCGTGATGGACAGCGAGCAGTACTTC. Protein sequence: CASSVMDSEQYF.